This T cell receptor (beta chain) was identified during a study of cytomegalovirus exposure and HLA in healthy donors. Study information: Earlier work reported 110 million or so unique TCR beta sequences from 150 million to 200 million T cells. Overall study results and limits: Presence/absence analyses supposed approximately even sequencing depth among donors. A few CMV-associated chains were confirmed in vitro to be specific for CMV antigens. V- and J-gene trimming of TCR beta was linked (in a later analysis) to a missense DCLRE1C variant.

The primer mix had 60 Vbeta and 13 Jbeta primers. Only in-frame clones appear in the TCRdb table, and some are missing; sequencing was by immunoSEQ multiplex PCR. The sample carries more than 85,000 clones, around 70% recorded once. A note on this clone: Its target is unknown.

The germline gives CDR1 LNHDA, CDR2 SQIVND (reference sequence). The CDR3 runs to 18 residues. V was pared by 0 bases and J by 9 bases, with 13 bases of the junction left unmatched. The sequenced sample was PBMCs. This chain links TRBV19 with TRBJ2-1; TRBD2 aligns across 11 bases. This receptor was obtained from a young man in good health and CMV-seronegative. CDR3 loop: CASSIDSGRAMGFGEQFF. For the CDR3, the DNA is TGTGCCAGTAGTATAGATAGCGGGAGGGCCATGGGCTTTGGTGAGCAGTTCTTC.